This TCR beta chain was captured in a study of T-cell memory formation after mild COVID-19. Study details: Among the donors, TCR clusters were largely specific to each donor.

This clonotype has more than one count but fewer than ten. Its antigen remains unidentified. One entry per CDR3 protein results from TCRdb running MiXCR on the 5' RACE reads. The sample consists of roughly 600,000 distinct CDR3 sequences, roughly 18% of them appearing once. Overall study findings and caveats: Pre-infection memory already had some responding clones, implying cross-reactive memory joined. Researchers report contracting CD4+ clones mostly in CM and EM, with CD8+ clones in EMRA.

This CDR3 spans 14 amino acids. V shed 4 bases, J shed 2 bases, and the junction held 2 bases outside the gene matches. Germline lookup yields CDR1 SQVTM and CDR2 ANQGSEA. This TCR was recovered from an adult woman who had mild COVID-19 (a few samples of this study predate the infection). Cell type and time point are not known. The V call is TRBV29-1, the J call TRBJ2-1; 10 nucleotides agree with TRBD2. Sequencing was done on a sample of PBMCs or a T cell subset sorted from them (not recorded which). Here the CDR3 reads CSVGGLATYNEQFF. The CDR3 region has the DNA TGCAGCGTTGGGGGACTAGCGACCTACAATGAGCAGTTCTTC.